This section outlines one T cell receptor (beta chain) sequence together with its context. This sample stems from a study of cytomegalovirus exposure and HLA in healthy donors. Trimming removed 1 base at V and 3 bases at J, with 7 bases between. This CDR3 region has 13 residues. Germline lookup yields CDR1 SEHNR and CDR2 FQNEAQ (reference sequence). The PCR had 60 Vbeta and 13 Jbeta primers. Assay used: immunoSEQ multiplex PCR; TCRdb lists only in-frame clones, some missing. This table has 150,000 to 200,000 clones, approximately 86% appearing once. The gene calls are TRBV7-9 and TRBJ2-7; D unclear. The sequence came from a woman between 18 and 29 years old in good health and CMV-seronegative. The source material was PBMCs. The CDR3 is CASSLGPIYEQYF. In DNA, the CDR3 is TGTGCCAGCAGCTTAGGGCCAATCTACGAGCAGTACTTC.